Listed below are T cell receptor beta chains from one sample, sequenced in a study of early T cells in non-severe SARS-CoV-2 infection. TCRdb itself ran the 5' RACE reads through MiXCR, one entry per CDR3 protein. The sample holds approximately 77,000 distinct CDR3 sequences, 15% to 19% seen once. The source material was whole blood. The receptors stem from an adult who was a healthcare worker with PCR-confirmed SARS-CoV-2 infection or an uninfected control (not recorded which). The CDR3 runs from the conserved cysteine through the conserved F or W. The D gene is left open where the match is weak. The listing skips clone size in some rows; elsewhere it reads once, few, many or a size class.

CASSLGLAGGSEQYF TGCGCCAGCAGCTTGGGACTAGCGGGAGGTTCTGAGCAGTACTTC TRBD2 TRBV5-1 - TRBJ2-7
CASSVRRGGPNTEAFF TGTGCCAGCAGTGTAAGGAGGGGGGGCCCGAACACTGAAGCTTTCTTT - TRBV25-1 few TRBJ1-1
CASSSGTSGGRDTQYF TGTGCCAGCAGCTCCGGGACTAGCGGGGGGAGAGATACGCAGTATTTT TRBD2 TRBV7-3 many TRBJ2-3
CASSKGAGQDEQFF TGTGCCAGCAGCAAGGGGGCGGGACAGGATGAGCAGTTCTTC TRBD1 TRBV11-3 - TRBJ2-1
CASGTGTTSTDTQYF TGTGCTAGTGGTACCGGGACTACTAGCACAGATACGCAGTATTTT TRBD2 TRBV12-5 few TRBJ2-3
CASSFSGAGYEQYF TGTGCCAGCAGTTTTTCGGGAGCCGGCTACGAGCAGTACTTC - TRBV12-3/TRBV12-4 few TRBJ2-7
CSARGGGGISAFF TGCAGTGCTAGAGGGGGAGGGGGAATTTCGGCTTTCTTT - TRBV20-1 few TRBJ1-1
CSVVGSKAFF TGCAGCGTTGTGGGCTCAAAGGCTTTCTTT - TRBV29-1 - TRBJ1-1
CASRPYHQETQYF TGTGCCAGCAGACCTTACCACCAAGAGACCCAGTACTTC - TRBV5-6 - TRBJ2-5
CASSQERINEQYF TGTGCCAGCAGCCAAGAGAGAATCAACGAGCAGTACTTC - TRBV3-1 - TRBJ2-7
CASSQEARGNSPLHF TGTGCCAGCAGCCAAGAGGCTAGGGGAAATTCACCCCTCCACTTT - TRBV14 - TRBJ1-6
CASSLGSGSGTGELFF TGTGCCAGCAGCTTAGGTTCGGGGTCGGGCACCGGGGAGCTGTTTTTT - TRBV7-9 - TRBJ2-2
CASSPTTGSYTGELFF TGTGCCAGCAGCCCAACGACAGGTTCTTACACCGGGGAGCTGTTTTTT - TRBV7-3 - TRBJ2-2
CASSLGTGGANQPQHF TGTGCCAGCAGCTTGGGGACAGGGGGTGCCAATCAGCCCCAGCATTTT TRBD1 TRBV5-5 - TRBJ1-5
CASSERGGNQPQHF TGTGCCAGCAGCGAAAGGGGCGGGAATCAGCCCCAGCATTTT - TRBV5-4 many TRBJ1-5
CASRGPRDRDYGYTF TGTGCCAGCAGAGGCCCCAGGGACAGGGATTATGGCTACACCTTC TRBD1 TRBV6-6 - TRBJ1-2
CASSPRARAYNEQFF TGTGCCAGCAGTCCGCGGGCGAGAGCCTACAATGAGCAGTTCTTC - TRBV6-5 few TRBJ2-1
CASSTYSGRLADTQYF TGTGCCAGCAGCACCTACAGCGGGAGACTGGCAGATACGCAGTATTTT TRBD2 TRBV9 many TRBJ2-3
CASSFAGASGPYEQYF TGTGCCAGCAGTTTCGCCGGGGCTAGCGGGCCCTACGAGCAGTACTTC TRBD2 TRBV12-3/TRBV12-4 - TRBJ2-7
CASRRAGSCFF - - TRBV21-1 - TRBJ2-2
CASSSTGTSGLNEQFF TGTGCCAGCAGCTCGACCGGGACTAGTGGCCTCAATGAGCAGTTCTTC TRBD2 TRBV12-3/TRBV12-4 few TRBJ2-1
CASRLGTLNTEAFF TGTGCCAGCAGGCTCGGGACACTGAACACTGAAGCTTTCTTT - TRBV12-3/TRBV12-4 many TRBJ1-1
CASQGLAKETQYF TGTGCCTCCCAGGGACTAGCCAAAGAGACCCAGTACTTC TRBD2 TRBV30 once TRBJ2-5
CASSLVAGGPRTGELFF TGTGCCAGCAGCTTGGTTGCGGGAGGGCCCCGCACCGGGGAGCTGTTTTTT TRBD2 TRBV5-6 many TRBJ2-2
CASSEGTTLWGYTF TGTGCCAGCAGTGAAGGGACAACCCTCTGGGGCTACACCTTC - TRBV2 few TRBJ1-2
CASSPDRDFTEAFF TGCGCCAGCAGCCCGGACAGGGATTTCACTGAAGCTTTCTTT TRBD1 TRBV10-1 few TRBJ1-1
CASSLGGLGNTDTQYF TGTGCCAGCAGTTTAGGGGGACTAGGGAACACAGATACGCAGTATTTT TRBD2 TRBV28 - TRBJ2-3
CASSVDHAANSPLHF TGTGCCAGCAGCGTAGATCACGCAGCTAATTCACCCCTCCACTTT - TRBV9 - TRBJ1-6
CSAWDTSGAEAFF TGCAGCGCCTGGGACACCTCGGGAGCTGAAGCTTTCTTT - TRBV29-1 many TRBJ1-1
CASSYDQGSASSYEQYF TGTGCCAGCAGTTACGATCAGGGCTCGGCGAGCTCCTACGAGCAGTACTTC - TRBV6-2/TRBV6-3 few TRBJ2-7
CSALSPGPGSDEQFF TGCAGTGCTCTTTCTCCGGGACCCGGGAGCGATGAGCAGTTCTTC - TRBV20-1 - TRBJ2-1
CASSSGRMSNQPQHF TGTGCCAGCAGCTCGGGACGTATGTCTAATCAGCCCCAGCATTTT - TRBV9 - TRBJ1-5
CSASARLLNTEAFF TGCAGTGCTAGTGCCAGGCTCCTGAACACTGAAGCTTTCTTT - TRBV20-1 few TRBJ1-1
CSVVRDRSLRGTEAFF TGCAGCGTTGTCAGGGACAGGTCTCTTCGAGGCACTGAAGCTTTCTTT TRBD1 TRBV29-1 many TRBJ1-1
CASSLEGEQYF TGTGCCAGCAGCCTTGAGGGGGAGCAGTACTTC - TRBV6-5 many TRBJ2-7
CASSPRTEKTGELFF TGTGCTAGCAGCCCCCGGACAGAGAAGACCGGGGAGCTGTTTTTT - TRBV7-7 many TRBJ2-2
CASSIDSQGSSYNSPLHF TGTGCCAGTAGTATAGATTCGCAGGGATCGTCGTATAATTCACCCCTCCACTTT - TRBV19 few TRBJ1-6
CASSSYRTSEQYF TGTGCCAGCAGCTCTTACAGGACTAGCGAGCAGTACTTC TRBD2 TRBV7-9 - TRBJ2-7
CASSFSGGVSTEAFF TGTGCCAGCAGCTTTTCTGGGGGAGTGAGCACTGAAGCTTTCTTT - TRBV7-2 - TRBJ1-1
CATSRDPLGTEAFF TGTGCCACCAGCAGAGATCCTTTGGGCACTGAAGCTTTCTTT - TRBV15 few TRBJ1-1
CASSTLGADYSTDTQYF TGTGCCAGCAGTACCCTGGGAGCAGACTACAGCACAGATACGCAGTATTTT - TRBV6-2/TRBV6-3 many TRBJ2-3
CASSLKGGFAEAFF TGTGCCAGCAGCTTAAAAGGGGGCTTCGCTGAAGCTTTCTTT TRBD1 TRBV7-3 - TRBJ1-1
CASTRTENTEAFF TGCGCCAGCACTCGAACAGAGAACACTGAAGCTTTCTTT - TRBV4-1 few TRBJ1-1
CAISETSHEQYF TGTGCCATCAGTGAGACCTCCCATGAGCAGTACTTC - TRBV10-3 - TRBJ2-7
CSARTAQFYEQYF TGCAGTGCTAGAACGGCCCAATTCTACGAGCAGTACTTC - TRBV20-1 many TRBJ2-7
CSAVNPGTVTEKLFF TGCAGTGCTGTTAATCCCGGGACAGTGACGGAAAAACTGTTTTTT TRBD1 TRBV20-1 - TRBJ1-4
CASSLYSSYEQYF TGTGCCAGCAGCTTGTACAGCTCCTACGAGCAGTACTTC - TRBV5-4 few TRBJ2-7
CASTRDRGPGANVLTF TGTGCCAGCACCCGGGACAGAGGCCCCGGGGCCAACGTCCTGACTTTC TRBD1 TRBV6-5 few TRBJ2-6
CASRDRRPTGELFF TGTGCCAGCAGAGACAGGCGGCCCACCGGGGAGCTGTTTTTT - TRBV28 - TRBJ2-2